Sequencing of this TCR beta chain was carried out in a study of glioma-infiltrating T cells after dendritic cell vaccination. Study-wide background: Monocyte-derived dendritic cells, cultured 6 to 7 days with IL-4 and GM-CSF, were pulsed with autologous tumor lysate. Study-level results: TCR clonality showed no direct relationship with survival.

In the case of this clone: What it recognizes is unknown.

V lost 5 bases and J lost 3, with 16 bases in between. The germline V gene has CDR1 SGHVS and CDR2 FQNEAQ. The CDR3 covers 15 residues. Patients had residual fresh-frozen tumor tissue and more than two years of survival data. Amplification used 60 V beta primers and 13 J beta primers. Here immunoSEQ multiplex PCR was the method, and the copy in TCRdb shows in-frame clones only, minus some. The table records about 30,000 clones, roughly 90% of them present only once. The clonotype was recovered from a human donor with glioblastoma. V gene TRBV7-8 combines with J gene TRBJ1-1, with D perhaps TRBD1 (6 bases). Here the sequenced sample was blood, taken before dendritic cell vaccination. The CDR3 is CASSPWRGGYTEAFF. The CDR3 bases are TGTGCCAGCAGCCCGTGGAGGGGGGGATACACTGAAGCTTTCTTT.